These 20 T cell receptor beta chains were sequenced from one sample in a study of response to subunit inactivated influenza vaccine. TCRdb re-analysed the RT-PCR reads in MiXCR, keeping a single row per CDR3 protein. The sample records over 450,000 distinct CDR3 sequences, over 10% being singletons. Sequenced material: PBMCs from blood, taken 45 days after vaccination. The source is a middle-aged man who received an inactivated influenza vaccine.

The V call is TRBV12-3 or TRBV12-4, the J call TRBJ2-1; D might be TRBD2 (5 bases). V was shortened by 2 bases and J by 9 bases, with 11 bases between the two germline ends. The CDR3 sequence is 13 residues long. CDR3 protein: CASSLTPSPEQFF. The DNA of the CDR3 is TGTGCCAGCAGTTTAACCCCTAGCCCTGAGCAGTTCTTC.

This clonotype was detected only a few times. The chain recombines TRBV10-3 with TRBJ1-3; the D is unclear. Germline V CDR1 and CDR2: ENHRY, SYGVKD. This CDR3 comprises 16 residues. Trimming pared 7 bases from V and 2 bases from J, leaving 18 bases between. CDR3 bases: TGTGCCATCATGGGCGCGAAAGGGAAAGCTGGAAACACCATATATTTT. Translation gives CAIMGAKGKAGNTIYF.

This clonotype was seen a single time. The chain recombines TRBV30 with TRBJ2-1, with 10 bases matching TRBD2. V trimming: 6 bases; J trimming: 12 bases; junction bases outside the gene matches: 17. The CDR3 consists of 15 residues. In germline, CDR1 is GTSNPN, CDR2 SVGIG (reference sequence). The CDR3 DNA is TGTGCCTGCGACGGCCCCGGACTAGCGGTCGGGGGGCAGTTCTTC. Translating it yields CACDGPGLAVGGQFF.

This clonotype was seen a few times. The J gene is TRBJ2-7, the V gene TRBV2; 8 nucleotides match TRBD1. The CDR3 is made up of 14 amino acids. The junction had 8 bases not matched to a gene; V was cut back by 6 bases and J by 4 bases. CDR1 and CDR2 from the germline V gene are SNHLY and FYNNEI. CDR3 DNA: TGTGCCAGCAGCTTCGACAGGGGATATTACGAGCAGTACTTC. Translation: CASSFDRGYYEQYF.

This clonotype was seen only a few times. This chain uses TRBV12-3 or TRBV12-4 with TRBJ1-1, with D uncertain. The V end was cut by 5 bases, the J end by 8 bases, with 24 bases between. This CDR3 spans 16 amino acids. CDR3 sequence reads: CASSPLAGSARFEAFF. The CDR3 bases are TGTGCCAGCAGTCCTCTAGCCGGGTCAGCGCGTTTCGAAGCTTTCTTT.

V usage is TRBV28 and J usage is TRBJ2-7, with a possible D match to TRBD1 (5 bases). Germline V CDR1 and CDR2: MDHEN, SYDVKM. Trimming took 1 base from V and 2 from J, leaving 9 bases between them. The CDR3 is 14 amino acids. CDR3 sequence reads: CASSLYGATYEQYF. The DNA for the CDR3 is TGTGCCAGCAGTTTATATGGGGCTACCTACGAGCAGTACTTC.

This chain links TRBV12-3 or TRBV12-4 with TRBJ2-3; TRBD2 aligns across 8 bases. This CDR3 contains 16 residues. J lost 3 bases, V lost 3 bases, and 8 bases had no gene match. CDR3 region: CASSFRGGPGTDTQYF. DNA of the CDR3: TGTGCCAGCAGTTTTCGGGGGGGGCCAGGGACAGATACGCAGTATTTT.

The V call is TRBV2, the J call TRBJ2-7, with a tentative D call TRBD1 (6 bases). CDR1 and CDR2 (germline): SNHLY, FYNNEI. The CDR3 is 16 amino acids. V lost 3 bases to trimming and J lost 1 base, with 16 bases between them. The CDR3 DNA follows: TGTGCCAGCAGTGACCCCGGACAGACTCAATCCTACGAGCAGTACTTC. Amino acids: CASSDPGQTQSYEQYF.

The chain carries TRBV5-1 and TRBJ1-6; 10 bases line up with TRBD1. V shed 4 bases, J shed 6 bases, and the junction held 4 bases outside the gene matches. Germline CDR1 is SGHRS and CDR2 is YFSETQ. The CDR3 has 15 residues. CDR3 DNA sequence: TGCGCCAGCAGCCCGCGGGACAGGGGTAATTCACCCCTCCACTTT. As protein: CASSPRDRGNSPLHF.

This clonotype was observed a handful of times. The chain couples TRBV7-2 to TRBJ2-7; D unclear. This CDR3 has 13 amino acids. The germline V and J ends were trimmed by 3 bases and 6 bases, with 12 bases remaining between them. CDR1 and CDR2 from the germline V gene are SGHTA and FQGNSA. The CDR3 is CASSFPGATEQYF. The CDR3 nucleotides read TGTGCCAGCAGCTTTCCCGGTGCCACCGAGCAGTACTTC.

This clonotype was counted between two and nine times. An end of the junction does not agree with germline; a read error may underlie this. The gene calls are TRBV24-1 and TRBJ2-1; D is ambiguous. CDR3 length: 10 amino acids. The germline V gene encodes CDR1 KGHDR and CDR2 SFDVKD. The CDR3: CATVSISSVF. CDR3 sequence (DNA): TGTGCCACCGTTAGCATTTCATCTGTCTTC.

There are a few counts of this clonotype. The V and J genes are TRBV7-8 and TRBJ2-3, with D tentatively TRBD1 or TRBD2 (5 bases each). The V gene lost 5 bases and the J gene lost 0 bases, with 12 bases spanning the gap. This CDR3 has 15 residues. Germline V lookup: CDR1 SGHVS, CDR2 FQNEAQ. This CDR3 reads CASSGGHSSTDTQYF. The CDR3 DNA sequence: TGTGCCAGCAGCGGAGGACACTCTAGCACAGATACGCAGTATTTT.

V is TRBV9 and J is TRBJ2-3; D remains ambiguous. The CDR3 has 15 amino acids. Germline V CDR1 and CDR2: SGDLS, YYNGEE. V was cut by 4 bases and J by 0 bases, with 12 bases left in between. The CDR3 region is CASSPRLLSTDTQYF. CDR3 coding DNA: TGTGCCAGCAGCCCGCGACTCCTCAGCACAGATACGCAGTATTTT.

This clonotype has just a few counts. The gene calls are TRBV4-2 and TRBJ2-7; TRBD2 aligns across 8 bases. J lost 2 bases, V lost 1 base, and 10 bases had no gene match. Germline CDR1 is LGHNA and CDR2 is YNFKEQ. This CDR3 region has 17 residues. The CDR3 nucleotides are TGTGCCAGCAGCCAAGGGATACACGGGACTAGAACCTACGAGCAGTACTTC. Translating gives CASSQGIHGTRTYEQYF.

The sample holds a few counts of this clonotype. The CDR3 is CASSLNSGERYNEQFF. CDR3 in DNA: TGTGCCAGCAGCTTGAACTCAGGGGAACGCTACAATGAGCAGTTCTTC. The J gene is TRBJ2-1, the V gene TRBV5-5, with a possible D match to TRBD1 (6 bases). V was trimmed by 1 base and J by 3 bases, leaving 14 bases between them. The CDR3 consists of 16 residues. Per germline, CDR1 SGHKS and CDR2 YYEKEE (reference sequence).

The chain joins TRBV3-1 to TRBJ2-7; tentatively, D is TRBD1 or TRBD2 (5 bases each). Germline CDR1 is LGHDT and CDR2 is YNNKEL (reference sequence). There are 15 residues in the CDR3. The V end lost 1 base, the J end lost 3 bases, and 13 bases lay between the germline ends. The CDR3, as DNA: TGTGCCAGCAGCCAAGCCGAGGGGAAGGGCTACGAGCAGTACTTC. Translating it yields CASSQAEGKGYEQYF.

This chain uses TRBV3-1 with TRBJ2-7; the D gene could be TRBD1 or TRBD2 (5 bases each). Looked up from germline, CDR1 is LGHDT and CDR2 is YNNKEL (reference sequence). The CDR3 contains 15 residues. Trimming left V 3 bases short and J 2 bases short, with 14 bases between. In DNA form, the CDR3 reads TGTGCCAGCAGCCAGGGGGTGGGGCCTGCCTACGAGCAGTACTTC. Translated: CASSQGVGPAYEQYF.

This clonotype turned up a few times. The V and J genes are TRBV5-1 and TRBJ2-5, with D tentatively TRBD1 or TRBD2 (5 bases each). The CDR3 is 15 amino acids. V was clipped by 0 bases and J by 4 bases, with 13 bases between them. CDR1 is SGHRS and CDR2 is YFSETQ in the germline V gene. CDR3 coding DNA: TGCGCCAGCAGCTTGGCCATCAGGGACGGAGAGACCCAGTACTTC. This translates into CASSLAIRDGETQYF.

This clonotype was seen only a few times. CDR3 sequence: CASSQEVRSRPRETQYF. CDR3 bases: TGTGCCAGCAGCCAAGAAGTCCGAAGTCGGCCAAGAGAGACCCAGTACTTC. V and J are TRBV14 and TRBJ2-5; D uncertain. The length of the CDR3 is 17 residues. Per germline, CDR1 SGHDN and CDR2 FVKESK. Between the trimmed V and J ends, which lost 0 bases and 4 bases, there was a span of 18 bases.

This clonotype was picked up a small number of times. The CDR3 is CASKPGLTYEQYF. CDR3 DNA sequence: TGTGCCAGCAAACCGGGACTGACCTACGAGCAGTACTTC. The chain joins TRBV27 to TRBJ2-7, with D possibly TRBD2 on 6 matching bases. Germline CDR1 is MNHEY and CDR2 is SMNVEV (reference sequence). V was shortened by 7 bases and J by 2 bases, with 12 bases between the two germline ends. The CDR3 is made up of 13 amino acids.